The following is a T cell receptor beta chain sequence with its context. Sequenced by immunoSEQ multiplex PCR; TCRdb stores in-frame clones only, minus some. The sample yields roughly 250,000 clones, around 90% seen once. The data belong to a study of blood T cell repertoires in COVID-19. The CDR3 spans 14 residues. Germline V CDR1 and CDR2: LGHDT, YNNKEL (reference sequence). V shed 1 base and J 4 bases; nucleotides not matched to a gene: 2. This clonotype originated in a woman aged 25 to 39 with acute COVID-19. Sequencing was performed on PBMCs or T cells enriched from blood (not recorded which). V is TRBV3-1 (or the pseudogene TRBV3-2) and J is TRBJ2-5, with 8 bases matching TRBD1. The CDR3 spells CASSQVDRGETQYF. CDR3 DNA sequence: TGTGCCAGCAGCCAAGTCGACAGGGGAGAGACCCAGTACTTC.